Listed below are T cell receptor beta chains from one sample, sequenced in a study of graft-versus-host responses after intestinal transplantation. No antigen has been assigned to these receptors. Using immunoSEQ multiplex PCR, the repertoire was profiled, and TCRdb retains in-frame clones only, with some absent. The sample holds under 150,000 clones; just over 90% are singletons and the top ten take under 0.2%. Sample: unstimulated CD4+ T cells sorted from spleen or lymph node cells, taken before intestinal transplant. These receptors all stem from a human donor who received an intestinal transplant. The CDR3 runs from the conserved cysteine through the conserved F or W. A D gene is named only where the DNA matches it firmly. The listing skips clone size in some rows; elsewhere it reads once, few, many or a size class.

J: TRBJ2-4
V: TRBV13
size: NA
D: TRBD1
CDR3: CASSSGTGGVVDKNIQYF
DNA: TGTGCCAGCAGCTCCGGGACAGGGGGAGTTGTAGACAAAAACATTCAGTACTTC

J: TRBJ1-1
V: TRBV30
size: NA
D: NA
CDR3: CASKGVRFQAFF
DNA: TGTGCCTCCAAGGGAGTACGGTTCCAAGCTTTCTTT

J: TRBJ2-1
V: TRBV7-6
size: NA
D: NA
CDR3: CASSLVSQIYNEQFF
DNA: TGTGCCAGCAGCTTAGTGTCCCAGATCTACAATGAGCAGTTCTTC

J: TRBJ1-5
V: TRBV19
size: once
D: NA
CDR3: CATKLGDFYSNQPQHF
DNA: TGTGCCACCAAACTAGGGGACTTCTATAGCAATCAGCCCCAGCATTTT

J: TRBJ2-1
V: TRBV7-2
size: NA
D: TRBD2
CDR3: CASSLSGGPDEQFF
DNA: TGTGCCAGCAGCTTAAGCGGGGGGCCCGATGAGCAGTTCTTC

J: TRBJ2-3
V: TRBV28
size: NA
D: TRBD2
CDR3: CASRLAGGLSTDTQYF
DNA: TGTGCCAGCAGGCTAGCGGGAGGGCTTAGCACAGATACGCAGTATTTT

J: TRBJ2-3
V: TRBV9
size: NA
D: TRBD2
CDR3: CASSARGGSLITDTQYF
DNA: TGTGCCAGCAGCGCCCGCGGGGGTTCATTGATTACAGATACGCAGTATTTT

J: TRBJ2-7
V: TRBV5-1
size: NA
D: NA
CDR3: CASSSGGSPYEQYF
DNA: TGCGCCAGCAGTTCCGGGGGTTCCCCCTACGAGCAGTACTTC

J: TRBJ1-5
V: TRBV19
size: NA
D: TRBD1
CDR3: CASSIGTGGRSQPQHF
DNA: TGTGCCAGTAGTATAGGGACAGGGGGACGGAGTCAGCCCCAGCATTTT

J: TRBJ1-1
V: TRBV5-4
size: NA
D: NA
CDR3: CASSPGIRSGTEAFF
DNA: TGTGCCAGCAGCCCAGGGATCAGGTCTGGGACTGAAGCTTTCTTT

J: TRBJ1-2
V: TRBV2
size: few
D: NA
CDR3: CASSEEGVGGYTF
DNA: TGTGCCAGCAGTGAAGAGGGAGTGGGCGGCTACACCTTC

J: TRBJ1-4
V: TRBV30
size: NA
D: NA
CDR3: CAWCLQGGEKLFF
DNA: TGTGCCTGGTGTTTGCAGGGTGGTGAAAAACTGTTTTTT

J: TRBJ1-1
V: TRBV27
size: once
D: NA
CDR3: CASSDDRYTEAFF
DNA: TGTGCCAGCAGTGACGACAGATACACTGAAGCTTTCTTT

J: TRBJ2-5
V: TRBV29-1
size: NA
D: NA
CDR3: CSVQGRIQETQYF
DNA: TGCAGCGTTCAGGGCCGTATTCAAGAGACCCAGTACTTC

J: TRBJ2-5
V: TRBV5-4
size: NA
D: TRBD2
CDR3: CASSLDSGGPGETQYF
DNA: TGTGCCAGCAGCTTGGACAGCGGGGGGCCGGGTGAGACCCAGTACTTC

J: TRBJ1-5
V: TRBV7-9
size: once
D: NA
CDR3: CASSLDTVNQPQHF
DNA: TGTGCCAGCAGCTTAGATACGGTTAATCAGCCCCAGCATTTT

J: TRBJ2-5
V: TRBV19
size: NA
D: TRBD2
CDR3: CASSPGLAGGPQETQYF
DNA: TGTGCCAGTAGTCCTGGACTAGCGGGGGGGCCCCAAGAGACCCAGTACTTC

J: TRBJ1-2
V: TRBV5-1
size: once
D: NA
CDR3: CASSFGQPYGYTF
DNA: TGCGCCAGCAGCTTCGGACAGCCCTATGGCTACACCTTC

J: TRBJ2-7
V: TRBV28
size: once
D: NA
CDR3: CASSPFGGVPPYEQYF
DNA: TGTGCCAGCAGTCCCTTTGGAGGGGTCCCCCCCTACGAGCAGTACTTC

J: TRBJ2-7
V: TRBV19
size: NA
D: NA
CDR3: CASATGTTYEQYF
DNA: TGTGCCAGTGCAACCGGGACAACCTACGAGCAGTACTTC

J: TRBJ2-5
V: TRBV30
size: NA
D: TRBD2
CDR3: CAWSLAGVRRETQYF
DNA: TGTGCCTGGAGTCTCGCGGGAGTAAGGAGGGAGACCCAGTACTTC

J: TRBJ2-7
V: TRBV29-1
size: NA
D: NA
CDR3: CSVEGGRPYEQYF
DNA: TGCAGCGTTGAGGGAGGCCGTCCCTACGAGCAGTACTTC

J: TRBJ1-3
V: TRBV19
size: NA
D: NA
CDR3: CASSRTQGIGNTIYF
DNA: TGTGCCAGTAGTAGGACCCAGGGGATTGGAAACACCATATATTTT

J: TRBJ1-3
V: TRBV5-3
size: NA
D: NA
CDR3: CARSLHRALSGNTIYF
DNA: TGTGCCAGAAGCTTGCACAGGGCTCTCTCTGGAAACACCATATATTTT

J: TRBJ1-4
V: TRBV11-2
size: NA
D: TRBD1
CDR3: CASSLRQGLGEKLFF
DNA: TGTGCCAGCAGCCTCCGACAGGGGTTAGGGGAAAAACTGTTTTTT

J: TRBJ2-3
V: TRBV5-6
size: NA
D: TRBD2
CDR3: CASSLEARGGRGTDTQYF
DNA: TGTGCCAGCAGCTTGGAGGCGCGGGGGGGCCGGGGGACAGATACGCAGTATTTT

J: TRBJ1-5
V: TRBV27
size: NA
D: NA
CDR3: CASSLLSGQASNQPQHF
DNA: TGTGCCAGCAGCCTCCTCAGCGGGCAGGCAAGCAATCAGCCCCAGCATTTT

J: TRBJ1-2
V: TRBV5-6
size: NA
D: NA
CDR3: CASRSRQIQANYGYTF
DNA: TGTGCCAGCAGGAGCAGGCAAATTCAAGCTAACTATGGCTACACCTTC

J: TRBJ1-4
V: TRBV10-3
size: NA
D: NA
CDR3: CAIRSATNEKLFF
DNA: TGTGCCATCAGGTCTGCAACTAATGAAAAACTGTTTTTT

J: TRBJ1-1
V: TRBV4-3
size: NA
D: NA
CDR3: CASSQLKGGLNTEAFF
DNA: TGCGCCAGCAGCCAGTTAAAAGGGGGATTGAACACTGAAGCTTTCTTT

J: TRBJ2-7
V: TRBV19
size: NA
D: TRBD2
CDR3: CASSILVTSGTYEQYF
DNA: TGTGCCAGTAGTATATTGGTGACTAGCGGTACGTACGAGCAGTACTTC

J: TRBJ1-3
V: TRBV7-2
size: NA
D: TRBD1
CDR3: CASSSTGRPDTIYF
DNA: TGTGCCAGCAGCTCGACAGGGCGTCCGGACACCATATATTTT

J: TRBJ1-2
V: TRBV6-6
size: NA
D: TRBD1
CDR3: CASSSQGNYGYTF
DNA: TGTGCCAGCAGTTCACAGGGGAACTATGGCTACACCTTC

J: TRBJ2-5
V: TRBV19
size: NA
D: NA
CDR3: CASSIEVTGGGETQYF
DNA: TGTGCCAGTAGTATAGAAGTTACAGGGGGGGGAGAGACCCAGTACTTC

J: TRBJ2-3
V: TRBV19
size: NA
D: NA
CDR3: CASSTLAVTDTQYF
DNA: TGTGCCAGTAGTACATTAGCGGTCACAGATACGCAGTATTTT

J: TRBJ2-7
V: TRBV11-2
size: NA
D: TRBD2
CDR3: CASSRGLAGEGSYEQYF
DNA: TGTGCCAGCAGCAGGGGACTAGCGGGAGAGGGATCCTACGAGCAGTACTTC

J: TRBJ1-4
V: TRBV7-2
size: NA
D: NA
CDR3: CASSLGATNEKLFF
DNA: TGTGCCAGCAGCCTCGGTGCAACTAATGAAAAACTGTTTTTT

J: TRBJ1-1
V: TRBV5-6
size: NA
D: NA
CDR3: CASSFGGRTEAFF
DNA: TGTGCCAGCAGCTTCGGGGGGCGAACTGAAGCTTTCTTT

J: TRBJ2-5
V: TRBV18
size: NA
D: NA
CDR3: CASSPQGFDGETQYF
DNA: TGTGCCAGCTCACCCCAGGGCTTCGACGGGGAGACCCAGTACTTC

J: TRBJ1-1
V: TRBV7-3
size: NA
D: TRBD1
CDR3: CASSSIGQGVTEAFF
DNA: TGTGCCAGCAGCTCCATAGGACAGGGGGTCACTGAAGCTTTCTTT

J: TRBJ2-2
V: TRBV10-3
size: NA
D: TRBD1
CDR3: CAISQKGQAPGELFF
DNA: TGTGCCATCAGTCAGAAGGGACAGGCCCCCGGGGAGCTGTTTTTT

J: TRBJ1-5
V: TRBV6-5
size: NA
D: NA
CDR3: CASSYSDFFNQPQHF
DNA: TGTGCCAGCAGTTACTCGGACTTCTTTAATCAGCCCCAGCATTTT

J: TRBJ1-4
V: TRBV5-6
size: NA
D: TRBD1
CDR3: CASNAWDRVNEKLFF
DNA: TGTGCCAGCAACGCCTGGGACAGGGTGAATGAAAAACTGTTTTTT

J: TRBJ2-7
V: TRBV5-4
size: NA
D: NA
CDR3: CASSSPGTEQYF
DNA: TGTGCCAGCAGCTCCCCGGGTACCGAGCAGTACTTC